This T cell receptor beta chain was captured in a study of blood T cell repertoires in COVID-19. Study background: The origin of the acute and convalescent COVID-19 samples was the United States, Italy and Spain. T cells, B-cell-depleted T cells, or PBMCs supplied cDNA or gDNA.

From germline, CDR1 is LGHDT and CDR2 YNNKEL (reference sequence). J gave up 2 bases and V 6 bases, and 13 bases lay outside the gene matches. CDR3 length equals 18 residues. In the authors' methods: Reference gene primer amplification in the assay estimated nucleated cell counts. Sequencing used immunoSEQ multiplex PCR; TCRdb keeps in-frame clones, though not all of them. V and J calls plus clone size are reproduced from that table; the DNA served to infer D and trimming. The top ten hold roughly 27% of the sample, which has 70,000 to 75,000 clones, 70% to 85% seen once. The rearrangement links TRBV3-1 (or the pseudogene TRBV3-2) to TRBJ2-6; TRBD2 matches at 7 bases. The clonotype originates from a man between 65 and 85 years old with acute or convalescent COVID-19. Sequencing was done on a sample of peripheral blood. CDR3 protein: CASRSRAGVLAGANVLTF. In DNA form, the CDR3 reads TGTGCCAGCAGGTCCAGGGCGGGAGTTCTGGCTGGGGCCAACGTCCTGACTTTC.